A single sample gave rise to the 11 T cell receptor beta chains below, sequenced in a study of T cells in Graves' hyperthyroidism and ophthalmopathy. Template material for amplifying TCR beta CDR3 regions consisted of RNA transcripts. The TCR CDR3 was amplified in a first-round RT-PCR using the HTBI primer set. TCRdb re-called the multiplex PCR reads through MiXCR, storing one row per CDR3 protein. The profile shows about 700,000 distinct CDR3 sequences, roughly 45% of them singletons. Sequencing used peripheral blood or thyroid tissue (not recorded which). The source of these receptors is an adult man with Graves' disease, either hyperthyroidism or ophthalmopathy (not recorded which).

The V gene is TRBV7-3, the J gene TRBJ2-5; 13 nucleotides align to TRBD2. CDR1 and CDR2 (germline): SGHTA, FQGTGA. This CDR3 is 15 amino acids long. V was clipped by 5 bases and J by 5 bases; unmatched bases: 5. This chain's CDR3 is CASSRLAGGRETQYF. The CDR3 nucleotides read TGTGCCAGCAGCCGACTAGCGGGGGGAAGGGAGACCCAGTACTTC.

As regards this clonotype: A much bigger clone sits one base away, suggesting this may be a read error. The V and J genes are TRBV20-1 and TRBJ2-2; D remains ambiguous. Germline V CDR1 and CDR2: DFQATT, SNEGSKA (reference sequence). This CDR3 has 11 amino acids. The CDR3 loop is CSGRADGELFF. CDR3 sequence (DNA): TGCAGTGGTAGAGCCGACGGGGAGCTGTTTTTT.

This clonotype was counted a few times. This chain connects TRBV5-8 to TRBJ1-5, with D possibly matching TRBD1 (5 bases). The CDR3 has 13 amino acids. Looked up from germline, CDR1 is SGHTS and CDR2 is YDEGEE. Trimming took off 2 bases at V and 8 bases at J, with 11 bases between the two ends. DNA for the CDR3: TGTGCCAGCAGCTTTGGGGCCACGGAGCCCCAGCATTTT. It yields the protein CASSFGATEPQHF.

The V call is TRBV2, the J call TRBJ2-5, with D possibly TRBD2 on 6 matching bases. CDR3 length: 14 residues. Trimming removed 10 bases at V and 5 bases at J, with 20 bases between. Germline loops: CDR1 SNHLY, CDR2 FYNNEI. CDR3 sequence reads: CATPRAGTVETQYF. CDR3 sequence (DNA): TGTGCCACCCCCCGGGCGGGGACTGTGGAGACCCAGTACTTC.

This clonotype was counted ten times or more. V and J are TRBV7-9 and TRBJ1-2; 7 bases fit TRBD1. The germline CDR1 and CDR2 sequences are SEHNR and FQNEAQ (reference sequence). J gave up 4 bases and V 1 base, and 0 bases lay outside the gene matches. The CDR3 extends over 13 amino acids. The CDR3 protein is CASSLGQGYGYTF. The CDR3 region has the DNA TGTGCCAGCAGCTTAGGACAGGGCTATGGCTACACCTTC. Supplemented by reference TRBV7-9 and TRBJ1-2, the full variable domain reads DTGVSQNPRHKITKRGQNVTFRCDPISEHNRLYWYRQTLGQGPEFLTYFQNEAQLEKSRLLSDRFSAERPKGSFSTLEIQRTEQGDSAMYLCASSLGQGYGYTFGSGTRLTVV.

This rearrangement joins TRBV5-1 to TRBJ1-2; D not resolved. The CDR3 extends over 14 amino acids. Germline V gene lookup returns CDR1 SGHRS and CDR2 YFSETQ. Deletions cut 0 bases from V and 4 bases from J, with 10 bases between. This CDR3 is CASSLAGGVYGYTF. The CDR3 DNA is TGCGCCAGCAGCTTGGCAGGCGGGGTCTATGGCTACACCTTC.

This clonotype was detected ten times or more. The gene calls are TRBV29-1 and TRBJ2-5, with a weak D call TRBD1 (6 bases). The germline CDR1 and CDR2 sequences are SQVTM and ANQGSEA. V lost 6 bases, J lost 5 bases, and 16 bases lay in between. The CDR3 runs 13 residues. CDR3 DNA: TGCAGCGTGGCCAGGGGTATGCAGGAGACCCAGTACTTC. As protein: CSVARGMQETQYF.

This clonotype was observed a handful of times. V is TRBV12-3 or TRBV12-4 and J is TRBJ2-5; D is ambiguous. The V end lost 1 base, the J end lost 0 bases, and 6 bases lay between the germline ends. CDR3 length: 14 amino acids. CDR3 sequence (DNA): TGTGCCAGCAGTTTAGAACAGAACCAAGAGACCCAGTACTTC. Encoded protein: CASSLEQNQETQYF.

This clonotype has at least ten counts. The chain couples TRBV7-9 to TRBJ1-5; the D gene is possibly TRBD1 (5 bases). Trimming removed 6 bases from V and 3 bases from J, with 9 bases in between. The germline V gene encodes CDR1 SEHNR and CDR2 FQNEAQ (reference sequence). The CDR3 covers 13 residues. The DNA for the CDR3 is TGTGCCAGCAGTCGGGGGAACAATCAGCCCCAGCATTTT. Encoded protein: CASSRGNNQPQHF.

This clonotype showed up many times. V is TRBV7-6 and J is TRBJ2-5; D unresolved. Trimming removed 1 base from V and 4 bases from J, with 7 bases in between. Germline CDR1 reads SGHVS; CDR2 reads FNYEAQ. The CDR3 runs to 13 residues. The CDR3 DNA follows: TGTGCCAGCAGCTTAGTGTTTTCAGAGACCCAGTACTTC. Its translation: CASSLVFSETQYF.

This clonotype was picked up many times. V gene TRBV9 combines with J gene TRBJ1-1; possibly TRBD1 for D (5 bases). This CDR3 is 14 amino acids long. Trimming left V 4 bases short and J 7 bases short, with 17 bases between. Germline CDR1 reads SGDLS; CDR2 reads YYNGEE. The CDR3 DNA is TGTGCCAGCAGCCCGCCAGGAAGGGGTGGTGAAGCTTTCTTT. Translated, it gives CASSPPGRGGEAFF.